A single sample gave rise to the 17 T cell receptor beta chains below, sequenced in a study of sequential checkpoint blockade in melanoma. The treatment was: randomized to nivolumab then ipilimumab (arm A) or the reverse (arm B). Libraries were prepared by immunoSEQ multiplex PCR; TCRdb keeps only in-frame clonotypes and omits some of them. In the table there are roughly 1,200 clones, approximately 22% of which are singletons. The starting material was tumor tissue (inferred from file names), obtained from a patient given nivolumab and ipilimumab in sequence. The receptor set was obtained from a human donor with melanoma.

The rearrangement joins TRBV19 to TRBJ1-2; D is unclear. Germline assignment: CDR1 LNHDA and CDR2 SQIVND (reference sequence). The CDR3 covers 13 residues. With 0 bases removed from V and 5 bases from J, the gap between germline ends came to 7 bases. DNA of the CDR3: TGTGCCAGTAGTATAGAACAGACTTATGGCTACACCTTC. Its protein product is CASSIEQTYGYTF.

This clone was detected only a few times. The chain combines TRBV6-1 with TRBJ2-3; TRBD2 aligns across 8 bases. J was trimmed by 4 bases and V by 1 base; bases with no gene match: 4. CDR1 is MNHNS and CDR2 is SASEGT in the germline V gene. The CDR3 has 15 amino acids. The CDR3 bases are TGTGCCAGCAGTGAAGTTTCGGGGGGGCCAGATACGCAGTATTTT. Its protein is CASSEVSGGPDTQYF.

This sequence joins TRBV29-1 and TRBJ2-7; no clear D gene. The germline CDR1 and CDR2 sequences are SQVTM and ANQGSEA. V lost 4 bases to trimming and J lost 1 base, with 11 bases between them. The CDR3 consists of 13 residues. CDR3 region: CSVVSDLSYEQYF. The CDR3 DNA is TGCAGCGTTGTATCTGACTTATCCTACGAGCAGTACTTC.

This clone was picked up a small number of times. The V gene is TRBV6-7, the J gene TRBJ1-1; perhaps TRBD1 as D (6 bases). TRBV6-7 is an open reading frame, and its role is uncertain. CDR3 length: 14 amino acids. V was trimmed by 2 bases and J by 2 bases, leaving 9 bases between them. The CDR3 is CASSYQGLNTEAFF. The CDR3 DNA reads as TGTGCCAGCAGTTACCAGGGGCTAAACACTGAAGCTTTCTTT.

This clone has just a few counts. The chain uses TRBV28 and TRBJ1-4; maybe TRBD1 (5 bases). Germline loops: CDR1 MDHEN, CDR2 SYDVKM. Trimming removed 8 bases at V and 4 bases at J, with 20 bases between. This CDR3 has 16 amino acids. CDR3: CASGFKPGTDNEKLFF. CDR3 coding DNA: TGTGCCAGCGGGTTTAAACCCGGGACTGATAATGAAAAACTGTTTTTT.

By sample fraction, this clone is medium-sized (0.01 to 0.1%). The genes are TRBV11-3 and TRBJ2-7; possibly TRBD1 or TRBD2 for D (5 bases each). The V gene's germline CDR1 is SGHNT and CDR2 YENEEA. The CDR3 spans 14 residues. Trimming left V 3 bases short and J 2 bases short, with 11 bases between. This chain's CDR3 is CASSLGLATYEQYF. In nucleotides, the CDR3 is TGTGCCAGCAGCTTGGGGCTAGCCACCTACGAGCAGTACTTC. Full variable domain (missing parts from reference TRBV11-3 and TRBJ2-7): EAGVVQSPRYKIIEKKQPVAFWCNPISGHNTLYWYLQNLGQGPELLIRYENEEAVDDSQLPKDRFSAERLKGVDSTLKIQPAELGDSAVYLCASSLGLATYEQYFGPGTRLTVT.

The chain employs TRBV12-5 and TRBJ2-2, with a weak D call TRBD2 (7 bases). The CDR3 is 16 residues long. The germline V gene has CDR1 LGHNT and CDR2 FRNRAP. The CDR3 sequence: CASTPPGGVNTGELFF. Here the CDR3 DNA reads TGTGCCAGCACCCCCCCGGGGGGCGTGAACACCGGGGAGCTGTTTTTT.

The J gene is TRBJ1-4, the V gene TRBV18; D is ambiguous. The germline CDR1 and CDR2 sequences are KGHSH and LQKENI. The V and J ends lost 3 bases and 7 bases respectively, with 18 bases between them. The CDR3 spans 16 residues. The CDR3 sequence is CASSPLDSGAGEKLFF. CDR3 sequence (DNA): TGTGCCAGCTCACCCCTAGACTCAGGAGCAGGTGAAAAACTGTTTTTT.

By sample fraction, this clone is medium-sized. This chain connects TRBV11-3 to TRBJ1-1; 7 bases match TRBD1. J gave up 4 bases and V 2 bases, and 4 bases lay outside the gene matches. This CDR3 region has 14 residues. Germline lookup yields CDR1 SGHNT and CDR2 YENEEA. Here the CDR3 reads CASSLQGDATEAFF. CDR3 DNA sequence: TGTGCCAGCAGCTTACAGGGGGATGCCACTGAAGCTTTCTTT.

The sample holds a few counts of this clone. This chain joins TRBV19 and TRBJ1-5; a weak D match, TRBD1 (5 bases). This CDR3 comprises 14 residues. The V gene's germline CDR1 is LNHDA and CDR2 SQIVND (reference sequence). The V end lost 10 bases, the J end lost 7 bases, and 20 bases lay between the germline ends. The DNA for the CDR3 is TGTGCCACTGACCTAGGCCAGGGCGACCAGCCCCAGCATTTT. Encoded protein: CATDLGQGDQPQHF.

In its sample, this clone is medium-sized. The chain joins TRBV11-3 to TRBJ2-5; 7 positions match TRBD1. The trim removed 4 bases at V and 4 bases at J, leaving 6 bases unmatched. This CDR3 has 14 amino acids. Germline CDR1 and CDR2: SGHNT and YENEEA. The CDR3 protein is CASSSGTAGETQYF. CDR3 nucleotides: TGTGCCAGCAGCTCTGGGACAGCCGGAGAGACCCAGTACTTC.

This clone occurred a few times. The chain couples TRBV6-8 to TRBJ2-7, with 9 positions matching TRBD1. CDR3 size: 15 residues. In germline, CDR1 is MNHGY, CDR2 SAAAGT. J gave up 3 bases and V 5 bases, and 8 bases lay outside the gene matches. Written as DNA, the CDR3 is TGTGCCAGCAGTCCAGGGGGGACAGGGAACTACGAGCAGTACTTC. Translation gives CASSPGGTGNYEQYF.

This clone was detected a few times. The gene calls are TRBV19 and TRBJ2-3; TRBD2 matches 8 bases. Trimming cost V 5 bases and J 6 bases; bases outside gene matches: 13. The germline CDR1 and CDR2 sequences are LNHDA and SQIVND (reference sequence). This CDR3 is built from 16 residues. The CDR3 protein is CASSPLTSAGEDTQYF. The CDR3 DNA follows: TGTGCCAGTAGTCCACTGACTAGCGCCGGGGAGGATACGCAGTATTTT.

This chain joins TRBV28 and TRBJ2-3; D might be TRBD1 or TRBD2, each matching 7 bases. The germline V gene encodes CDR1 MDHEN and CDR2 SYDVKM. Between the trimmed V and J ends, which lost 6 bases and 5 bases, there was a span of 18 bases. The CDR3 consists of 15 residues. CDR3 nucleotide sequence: TGTGCCAGCAGAATCCAGGGGGGGCCGGGAGATACGCAGTATTTT. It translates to CASRIQGGPGDTQYF.

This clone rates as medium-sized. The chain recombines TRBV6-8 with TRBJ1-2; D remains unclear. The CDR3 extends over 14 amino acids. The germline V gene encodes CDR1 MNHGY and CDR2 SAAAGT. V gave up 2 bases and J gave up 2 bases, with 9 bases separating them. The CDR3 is CASSYERGNYGYTF. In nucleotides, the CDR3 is TGTGCCAGCAGTTACGAGCGAGGAAACTATGGCTACACCTTC.

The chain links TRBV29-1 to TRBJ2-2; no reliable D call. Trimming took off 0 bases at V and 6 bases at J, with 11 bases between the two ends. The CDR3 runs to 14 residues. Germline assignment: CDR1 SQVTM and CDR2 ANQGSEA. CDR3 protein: CSVEDSQSAGELFF. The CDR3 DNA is TGCAGCGTTGAAGATTCCCAGTCCGCCGGGGAGCTGTTTTTT.

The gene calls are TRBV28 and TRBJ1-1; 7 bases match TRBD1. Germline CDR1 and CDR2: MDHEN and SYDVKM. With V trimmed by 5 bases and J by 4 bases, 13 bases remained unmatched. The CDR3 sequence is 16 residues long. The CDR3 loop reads CASSPRRGSGGTEAFF. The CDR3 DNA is TGTGCCAGCAGTCCTCGGCGGGGGTCAGGGGGCACTGAAGCTTTCTTT.